This T cell receptor (beta chain) emerged from a study of blood T cell repertoires in COVID-19 (dated by TCRdb to 2019 to 2021). With respect to the entire study: Samples covering the acute and convalescent phases of COVID-19 were provided by collaborators in the United States, Italy and Spain. The prospective study material was composed of cDNA or gDNA derived from T cells, B-cell-depleted T cells, or PBMCs. Subjects who had been exposed to COVID-19, were actively infected with it, or had recovered from it provided the deeply sampled blood TCRbeta repertoires that made up the dataset. A freely available public database, intended as a resource for researchers studying the immune response to SARS-CoV-2, is where the repertoires were released. Samples came from the ongoing ImmuneRACE study (first 160 participants) plus 1,254 subjects from 6 global collaborators. The sample metadata nearly always contained a de-identified subject ID, COVID-19 status, age in years and sex. HLA class I and class II types, where available, came from metadata supplied by the sample provider rather than from assay-based typing. What the study reported, not specific to this receptor: The quantity of clinical and demographic metadata differed by source and by participant and was supplied without curation.

TCRbeta CDR3 regions were amplified from genomic DNA using the immunoSEQ Assay, a bias-controlled multiplex PCR. Regarding the original processing steps: The number of nucleated cells in each sample was estimated by amplification of reference gene primers within the assay. Sequence reads were collapsed and filtered to measure the absolute abundance of every unique TCRbeta CDR3 rearrangement. For each sample, productive Simpson clonality was calculated as the square root of Simpson's diversity index over productive rearrangements. This is the immuneACCESS table as TCRdb keeps it, with only in-frame sequences that have V and J called. A part of the clones is gone; compared with another copy, unresolved V genes explain less than half, and the rest is unexplained. For V, J and clone size, that table is used; D and trimming come from the DNA. The sample includes tens of thousands of clones, with about 70% observed a single time. The ten largest clones represent 50% of the sample.

Whole blood was collected in K2EDTA tubes by collaborating institutions according to the institutions' own protocols. For TCRbeta analysis, collaborators shipped samples as frozen whole blood, isolated PBMCs, or DNA extracted from either of those sample types. Spanning cysteine to phenylalanine, the CDR3 consists of 16 amino acids. The only DNA kept is the CDR3, 48 bases in frame from the first base. At the junction V is shortened by 3 bases and J by 6 bases; bases outside the gene matches: 12. From the germline V gene, CDR1 is MDHEN and CDR2 is SYDVKM. With respect to this clone: Which antigen it targets is not known. Base qualities are missing; no much larger clone stands one base away.

Sequenced: peripheral blood. The rearranged segments are TRBV28 and TRBJ2-7; 9 nucleotides in the junction match TRBD1. The TCR comes from a woman of 80 years or more with acute or convalescent COVID-19. At the DNA level, the sequence is TGTGCCAGCAGTTTGTCCGGGACAGGGCTAAGGGGCGAGCAGTACTTC. Translation gives CASSLSGTGLRGEQYF.